This entry lists 26 T cell receptor beta chains sequenced from one sample in a study of blood T cells in healthy people across ages. Using a J-beta primer mix together with a sample-barcoded 5' primer, a second PCR was run for roughly 6 to 11 cycles. TCRdb analysed the 5' RACE reads with MiXCR anew, one entry per CDR3 protein. The table includes 600,000 to 1,000,000 distinct CDR3 sequences, 20% to 25% detected once. The same data also went into a second study, on T cells of mothers and their children.

Sequenced: blood. These receptor sequences come from a boy younger than 18 in good health.

This clonotype was seen a few times. This chain links TRBV28 with TRBJ2-3; 10 bases match TRBD2. The CDR3 runs 16 residues. Germline trimming cut 3 bases from V and 1 base from J; bases unmatched to any gene: 4. Germline V lookup: CDR1 MDHEN, CDR2 SYDVKM. The CDR3 DNA sequence: TGTGCCAGCAGTTTCCCTAGCGGGGGACGCACAGATACGCAGTATTTT. Amino acids: CASSFPSGGRTDTQYF. The variable domain in full, completed from reference TRBV28 and TRBJ2-3, reads DVKVTQSSRYLVKRTGEKVFLECVQDMDHENMFWYRQDPGLGLRLIYFSYDVKMKEKGDIPEGYSVSREKKERFSLILESASTNQTSMYLCASSFPSGGRTDTQYFGPGTRLTVL.

This chain connects TRBV14 to TRBJ1-2; the D is unclear. Trimming removed 0 bases at V and 4 bases at J, with 9 bases between. CDR1 and CDR2 from the germline V gene are SGHDN and FVKESK. The CDR3 spans 14 residues. The CDR3, as DNA: TGTGCCAGCAGCCAAGATCACAGAATCTATGGCTACACCTTC. Its protein product is CASSQDHRIYGYTF.

V usage is TRBV7-2 and J usage is TRBJ2-5, with 7 nucleotides matching TRBD2. The end of the DNA fits TRBJ2-1 better, so the J call may be wrong. Germline CDR1 reads SGHTA; CDR2 reads FQGNSA. The CDR3 totals 14 residues. The CDR3 spells CASSWGGVGNEQFF. The DNA of the CDR3 is TGTGCCAGCAGCTGGGGGGGAGTGGGAAATGAGCAGTTCTTC.

The V and J genes are TRBV29-1 and TRBJ2-7; TRBD2 is a possible D gene (7 bases). The CDR3 spans 13 residues. The germline gives CDR1 SQVTM, CDR2 ANQGSEA. V dropped 8 bases and J dropped 5 bases, with 19 bases sitting between them. The DNA of the CDR3 is TGCAGCTGCACCCGCGGGGGCAGCGACGAGCAGTACTTC. The encoded protein is CSCTRGGSDEQYF.

This clonotype occurred a few times. The chain employs TRBV4-3 and TRBJ2-4; D could derive from TRBD1 or TRBD2 (6 bases each). CDR1 and CDR2 from the germline V gene are LGHNA and YSLEER. CDR3 size: 17 residues. Trimming took 2 bases from V and 1 from J, leaving 15 bases between them. CDR3 bases: TGCGCCAGCAGCCAAACGTGGAGGGGGTTTGCCAAAAACATTCAGTACTTC. This translates into CASSQTWRGFAKNIQYF.

This chain links TRBV7-2 with TRBJ2-7, with D tentatively TRBD1 (5 bases). V was cut by 1 base and J by 2 bases, with 15 bases left in between. This CDR3 is 16 amino acids long. Germline loops: CDR1 SGHTA, CDR2 FQGNSA. The CDR3 loop reads CASSLVGPTGPYEQYF. Written as DNA, the CDR3 is TGTGCCAGCAGCTTAGTGGGGCCCACTGGCCCCTACGAGCAGTACTTC.

Only a few counts were recorded for this clonotype. The genes are TRBV7-9 and TRBJ2-7; the D gene is possibly TRBD1 (5 bases). V dropped 0 bases and J dropped 0 bases, with 12 bases sitting between them. Germline V gene sequence: CDR1 SEHNR, CDR2 FQNEAQ (reference sequence). This CDR3 region has 16 residues. CDR3 protein: CASSLAFGASSYEQYF. CDR3 in DNA: TGTGCCAGCAGCTTAGCCTTTGGGGCCAGCTCCTACGAGCAGTACTTC.

This clonotype was detected only a few times. V is TRBV6-2 or TRBV6-3 and J is TRBJ1-1; 7 positions match TRBD1. The ends lost 6 bases at V and 2 bases at J; junction bases unmatched: 12. Germline V lookup: CDR1 MNHEY, CDR2 SVGEGT. The CDR3 sequence is 16 residues long. For the CDR3, the DNA is TGTGCCAGCAGCCCAACGATCGGGACAGCCAACACTGAAGCTTTCTTT. Translated: CASSPTIGTANTEAFF.

This clonotype appeared a few times. The rearrangement links TRBV4-1 to TRBJ1-4, with TRBD1 matching over 7 bases. The CDR3 covers 15 residues. Germline V gene data show CDR1 as MGHRA and CDR2 as YSYEKL. J gave up 8 bases and V 0 bases, and 6 bases lay outside the gene matches. CDR3 DNA: TGCGCCAGCAGCCAAGAAAACAGGGGACGAGAAAAACTGTTTTTT. It encodes CASSQENRGREKLFF.

This clonotype was seen once. This chain uses TRBV7-2 with TRBJ1-1; D uncertain. The CDR3 spans 14 residues. Germline V CDR1 and CDR2: SGHTA, FQGNSA. The V gene lost 5 bases and the J gene lost 6 bases, with 16 bases spanning the gap. The CDR3 sequence is CASSRRALVAEAFF. The CDR3 DNA reads as TGTGCCAGCAGCCGACGGGCCTTGGTGGCTGAAGCTTTCTTT.

This clonotype was counted between two and nine times. The chain is built from TRBV7-2 and TRBJ2-5; 16 bases line up with TRBD2. This CDR3 is 17 amino acids long. Germline trimming cut 6 bases from V and 7 bases from J; bases unmatched to any gene: 11. Germline V gene sequence: CDR1 SGHTA, CDR2 FQGNSA. The CDR3 coding sequence is TGTGCCAGCAGAACCGGGACTAGCGGGGGGGGACCAGGGACCCAGTACTTC. Translated, it gives CASRTGTSGGGPGTQYF.

This clonotype was detected a few times. The rearrangement uses TRBV7-3 and TRBJ1-1; TRBD1 matches 7 bases. This CDR3 has 16 amino acids. Trimming removed 2 bases from V and 0 bases from J; junction bases left unmatched: 6. The germline V gene encodes CDR1 SGHTA and CDR2 FQGTGA. The CDR3 nucleotides are TGTGCCAGCAGCTTAGCGCCCGGGACAGTGAACACTGAAGCTTTCTTT. Residues: CASSLAPGTVNTEAFF.

The rearrangement uses TRBV2 and TRBJ2-7, with 9 bases lining up with TRBD1. Germline V gives CDR1 SNHLY, CDR2 FYNNEI. The CDR3 runs to 13 residues. The trim removed 10 bases at V and 3 bases at J, leaving 7 bases unmatched. The CDR3 protein is CATHRGLRYEQYF. CDR3 in DNA: TGTGCCACTCACAGGGGGCTTCGCTACGAGCAGTACTTC.

J is TRBJ1-4 and V is TRBV28; 8 positions agree with TRBD1. This CDR3 is 14 amino acids long. CDR1 is MDHEN and CDR2 is SYDVKM in the germline V gene. The V gene end was trimmed by 8 bases and the J gene end by 6 bases; junction bases not matched to a gene: 8. CDR3 loop: CASADRGGDEKLFF. The CDR3 DNA follows: TGTGCCAGCGCCGACAGGGGTGGTGATGAAAAACTGTTTTTT.

The rearrangement joins TRBV5-1 to TRBJ2-5, with TRBD1 matching over 7 bases. The CDR3 extends over 13 amino acids. Germline loops: CDR1 SGHRS, CDR2 YFSETQ. V was clipped by 6 bases and J by 5 bases; unmatched bases: 7. CDR3 sequence (DNA): TGCGCCAGCATACGAGGGGGCGGGGAGACCCAGTACTTC. Its protein product is CASIRGGGETQYF.

V and J are TRBV19 and TRBJ1-6, with D unclear. CDR3 length: 15 amino acids. V was clipped by 7 bases and J by 7 bases, with 17 bases between them. CDR1 and CDR2 (germline): LNHDA, SQIVND (reference sequence). The DNA of the CDR3 is TGTGCCAGTACTGATCCGACGGGCCTCAATTCACCCCTCCACTTT. Protein sequence: CASTDPTGLNSPLHF.

The chain is built from TRBV27 and TRBJ2-1, with 11 positions matching TRBD2. The CDR3 sequence is 15 residues long. Germline CDR1 reads MNHEY; CDR2 reads SMNVEV (reference sequence). V shed 1 base and J 13 bases; nucleotides not matched to a gene: 9. The chain's CDR3 is CASSLFGLAGESQFF. The CDR3 region has the DNA TGTGCCAGCAGTTTATTTGGACTAGCGGGTGAGTCCCAGTTCTTC.

The chain combines TRBV20-1 with TRBJ1-1; weak D call: TRBD1 (5 bases). The CDR3 loop spans 15 amino acids. Trimming removed 2 bases at V and 0 bases at J, with 13 bases between. Germline loops: CDR1 DFQATT, CDR2 SNEGSKA (reference sequence). For the CDR3, the DNA is TGCAGTGCTAGATCCGAGGGGCTCATGAACACTGAAGCTTTCTTT. It encodes CSARSEGLMNTEAFF.

The chain couples TRBV24-1 to TRBJ2-1; D unclear. The CDR3 runs to 16 residues. CDR1 and CDR2 from the germline V gene are KGHDR and SFDVKD. The V gene lost 3 bases and the J gene lost 0 bases, with 11 bases spanning the gap. CDR3 DNA sequence: TGTGCCACCAGTGATCCGACTGGGGACTCCTACAATGAGCAGTTCTTC. This encodes CATSDPTGDSYNEQFF.

This clonotype turned up a few times. V gene TRBV18 combines with J gene TRBJ1-1; tentatively, D is TRBD1 (6 bases). The CDR3 is 13 residues long. Germline CDR1 and CDR2: KGHSH and LQKENI. V dropped 1 base and J dropped 7 bases, with 10 bases sitting between them. CDR3 nucleotide sequence: TGTGCCAGCTCACCACTCCTGACAGGTGAAGCTTTCTTT. Its protein product is CASSPLLTGEAFF.

The chain uses TRBV20-1 and TRBJ2-7; a weak D match, TRBD2 (6 bases). Germline CDR1 and CDR2: DFQATT and SNEGSKA (reference sequence). The CDR3 runs to 13 residues. Trimming took off 5 bases at V and 5 bases at J, with 16 bases between the two ends. This CDR3 reads CSAETGGLHEQYF. DNA of the CDR3: TGCAGTGCTGAAACCGGGGGACTCCACGAGCAGTACTTC.

The rearrangement uses TRBV20-1 and TRBJ2-5, with 10 bases lining up with TRBD2. The tail of the sequence fits TRBJ2-1 better, so the J call may be wrong. Germline V gene lookup returns CDR1 DFQATT and CDR2 SNEGSKA (reference sequence). This CDR3 comprises 14 residues. The CDR3 nucleotides are TGCAGTGCTAGCGGACTAGCGGTCTTTGGTGAGCAGTTCTTC. This translates into CSASGLAVFGEQFF.

This clonotype turned up a few times. The chain has TRBV12-3 or TRBV12-4 and TRBJ2-7, with 8 nucleotides matching TRBD1. The CDR3 consists of 12 residues. The V segment lost 6 bases and the J segment 6 bases; nucleotides outside the gene matches: 4. The DNA of the CDR3 is TGTGCCAGCAGACCCGACAGGGGCGAGCAGTACTTC. Translated, it gives CASRPDRGEQYF.

A few counts support this clonotype. The rearrangement joins TRBV25-1 to TRBJ2-3, with TRBD2 matching over 10 bases. V shed 3 bases, J shed 5 bases, and the junction held 8 bases outside the gene matches. From germline, CDR1 is MGHDK and CDR2 SYGVNS. The CDR3 length is 16 residues. DNA for the CDR3: TGTGCCAGCAGTGATCAGCGGGGGGGCAGAGTAGATACGCAGTATTTT. As protein: CASSDQRGGRVDTQYF.

CDR3 amino acids: CASSSGLAGALYQETQYF. CDR3 nucleotide sequence: TGTGCCAGCAGTTCCGGACTAGCGGGGGCCTTATACCAAGAGACCCAGTACTTC. This sequence joins TRBV28 and TRBJ2-5; 13 bases line up with TRBD2. The CDR3 spans 18 residues. The germline CDR1 and CDR2 sequences are MDHEN and SYDVKM. V was clipped by 4 bases and J by 0 bases; unmatched bases: 8.

V gene TRBV3-1 combines with J gene TRBJ2-7; either TRBD1 or TRBD2 may supply D (6 bases each). Trimming stripped 4 bases from V and 2 bases from J, with 12 bases between. Germline-derived CDR1 and CDR2 are LGHDT and YNNKEL (reference sequence). This CDR3 spans 14 amino acids. In DNA form, the CDR3 reads TGTGCCAGCAGCCGAGGGGGGAGTGCCTACGAGCAGTACTTC. Residues: CASSRGGSAYEQYF.